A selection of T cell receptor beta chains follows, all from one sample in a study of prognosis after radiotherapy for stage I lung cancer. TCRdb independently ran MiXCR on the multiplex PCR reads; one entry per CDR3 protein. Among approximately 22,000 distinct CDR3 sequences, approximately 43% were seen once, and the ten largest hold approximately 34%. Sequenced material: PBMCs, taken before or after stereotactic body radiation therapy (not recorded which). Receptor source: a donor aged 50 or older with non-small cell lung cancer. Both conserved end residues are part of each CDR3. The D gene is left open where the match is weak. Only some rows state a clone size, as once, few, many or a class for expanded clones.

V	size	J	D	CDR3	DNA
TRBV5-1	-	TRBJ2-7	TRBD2	CASSKRGGSGYEQYF	TGCGCCAGCAGCAAACGGGGGGGGAGCGGCTACGAGCAGTACTTC
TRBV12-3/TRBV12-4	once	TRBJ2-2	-	CASSFPQVMGSNTGELFF	TGTGCCAGCAGCTTCCCCCAGGTAATGGGGTCTAACACCGGGGAGCTGTTTTTT
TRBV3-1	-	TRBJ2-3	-	CASSLSPGQGSTDTQYF	TGTGCCAGCAGCCTATCCCCGGGACAAGGAAGCACAGATACGCAGTATTTT
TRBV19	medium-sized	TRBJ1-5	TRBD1	CASGKGPLTGDSNQPQHF	TGTGCCAGCGGCAAAGGTCCTTTGACAGGGGACAGCAATCAGCCCCAGCATTTT
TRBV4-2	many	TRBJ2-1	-	CASSQEAERPPYNEQFF	TGTGCCAGCAGCCAAGAAGCGGAACGGCCCCCCTACAATGAGCAGTTCTTC
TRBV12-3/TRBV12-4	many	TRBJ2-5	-	CASSRAGQETQYF	TGTGCCAGCAGCCGGGCTGGCCAAGAGACCCAGTACTTC
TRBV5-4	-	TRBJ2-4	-	CASSLAPGVGNIQYF	TGTGCCAGCAGCTTGGCACCAGGGGTGGGGAACATTCAGTACTTC
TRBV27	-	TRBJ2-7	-	CASSLRPRTFDEQYF	TGTGCCAGCAGTTTGCGCCCCCGGACATTCGACGAGCAGTACTTC
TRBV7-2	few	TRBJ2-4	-	CASSLGGVWAKNIQYF	TGTGCCAGCAGCTTAGGTGGGGTGTGGGCCAAAAACATTCAGTACTTC
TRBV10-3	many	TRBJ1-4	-	CAISKDLGTNEKLFF	TGTGCCATCAGTAAGGACTTGGGAACTAATGAAAAACTGTTTTTT
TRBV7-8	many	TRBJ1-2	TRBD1	CASSWDSTNYGYTF	TGTGCCAGCAGTTGGGACAGCACTAACTATGGCTACACCTTC
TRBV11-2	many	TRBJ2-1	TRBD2	CASSTGTSGSNEQFF	TGTGCCAGCAGCACCGGGACTAGCGGGAGCAATGAGCAGTTCTTC
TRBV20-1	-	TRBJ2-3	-	CSARLSGTDTQYF	TGCAGTGCTAGATTATCGGGCACAGATACGCAGTATTTT
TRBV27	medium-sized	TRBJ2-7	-	CASSLGLTPYEQYF	TGTGCCAGCAGTCTCGGACTAACCCCCTACGAGCAGTACTTC
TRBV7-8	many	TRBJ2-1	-	CASSLALGGPNEQFF	TGTGCCAGCAGCTTAGCGCTAGGGGGACCCAATGAGCAGTTCTTC
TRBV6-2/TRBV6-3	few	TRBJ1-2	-	CASSYSMFQAKDGYTF	TGTGCCAGCAGTTACTCGATGTTCCAGGCTAAGGATGGCTACACCTTC
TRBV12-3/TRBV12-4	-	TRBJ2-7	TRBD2	CASRLLAGGYEQYF	TGTGCCAGCAGATTGCTAGCGGGAGGGTACGAGCAGTACTTC
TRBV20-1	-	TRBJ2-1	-	CSALPGGGEQLF	TGCAGTGCACTCCCTGGGGGAGGAGAGCAGTTATTC
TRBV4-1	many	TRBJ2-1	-	CASSQDGSGAYNEQFF	TGCGCCAGCAGCCAAGATGGATCCGGAGCCTACAATGAGCAGTTCTTC
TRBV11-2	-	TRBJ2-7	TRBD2	CASSLAPRLIGRAYDQYF	TGTGCCAGCAGCTTAGCCCCCCGATTGATCGGGAGGGCCTACGATCAGTACTTC
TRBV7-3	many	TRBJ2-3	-	CASSLAGTTDTQYF	TGTGCCAGCAGCTTAGCAGGGACCACAGATACGCAGTATTTT
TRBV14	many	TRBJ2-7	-	CASSPQLRDEQYF	TGTGCCAGCAGCCCCCAACTGAGGGACGAGCAGTACTTC